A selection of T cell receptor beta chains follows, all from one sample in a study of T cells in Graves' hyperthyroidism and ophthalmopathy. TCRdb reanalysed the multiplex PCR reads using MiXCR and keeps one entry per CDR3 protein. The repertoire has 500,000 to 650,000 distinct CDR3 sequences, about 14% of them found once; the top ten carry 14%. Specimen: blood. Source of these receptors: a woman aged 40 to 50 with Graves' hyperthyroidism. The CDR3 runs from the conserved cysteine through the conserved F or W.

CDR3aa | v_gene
CSARLTSGGYNEQFF | TRBV20-1
CASSEASNTGELFF | TRBV6-1
CAWSAAAIGSDTQYF | TRBV30
CASSQRTGEGEQFF | TRBV4-1
CASSEAEVSSSTDTQYF | TRBV10-1
CASSLTSTNEQYF | TRBV7-2
CASTTGQGPYEQYF | TRBV6-1
CASSQDVGTTNEKLFF | TRBV4-1
CASRNGGQPQHF | TRBV6-2/TRBV6-3
CASRRNRGGNTEAFF | TRBV27
CASSLTSGNEQYF | TRBV27
CASREGSGRSSYNEQFF | TRBV11-2
CASSFGSGKPTDTQYF | TRBV7-3
CASSFSIDEQFF | TRBV11-3
CASSSPGHGLGNQPQHF | TRBV28
CASSLLSGTTEAFF | TRBV7-2
CSASEAGVEFF | TRBV20-1
CSARLAGGEAYEQYF | TRBV20-1
CAISGVTKDITGELFF | TRBV10-3
CASTPGQGAFGNTIYF | TRBV3-1
CASQHEQFF | TRBV24-1
CSATVAGGPPYNEQFF | TRBV20-1
CSARSTVWVGTQYF | TRBV20-1
CASRRGTGRYSNQPQHF | TRBV2
CSASRDRGSYEQYF | TRBV20-1
CASSDGFGQGAYEQYF | TRBV18
CASSSQNEQYF | TRBV12-3/TRBV12-4
CSARGQQGGGDTQYF | TRBV20-1
CASSEGATYEQYF | TRBV10-1
CASSLDLPREPDTEAFF | TRBV5-1